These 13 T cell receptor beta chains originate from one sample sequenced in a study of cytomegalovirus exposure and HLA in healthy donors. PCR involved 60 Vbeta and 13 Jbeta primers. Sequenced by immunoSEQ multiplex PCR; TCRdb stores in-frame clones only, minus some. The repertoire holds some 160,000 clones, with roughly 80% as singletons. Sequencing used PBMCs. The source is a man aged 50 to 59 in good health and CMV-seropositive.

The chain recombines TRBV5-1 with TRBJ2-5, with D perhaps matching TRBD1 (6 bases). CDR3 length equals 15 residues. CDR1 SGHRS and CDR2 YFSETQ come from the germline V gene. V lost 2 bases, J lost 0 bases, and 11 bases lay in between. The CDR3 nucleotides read TGCGCCAGCAGCTTCGGGACACAAGACCAAGAGACCCAGTACTTC. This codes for CASSFGTQDQETQYF.

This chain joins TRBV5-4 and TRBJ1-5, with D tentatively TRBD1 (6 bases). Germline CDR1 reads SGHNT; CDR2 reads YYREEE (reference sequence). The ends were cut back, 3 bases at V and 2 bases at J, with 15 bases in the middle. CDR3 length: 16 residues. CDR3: CASSSLYRDGNQPQHF. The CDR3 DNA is TGTGCCAGCAGCTCTTTATACAGGGATGGCAATCAGCCCCAGCATTTT.

This CDR3 reads CASSHGRGGYNEQFF. CDR3 DNA: TGTGCCAGCAGCCATGGGAGGGGCGGCTACAATGAGCAGTTCTTC. The genes are TRBV14 and TRBJ2-1; 7 bases are shared with TRBD2. The length of the CDR3 is 15 residues. V trimming: 3 bases; J trimming: 3 bases; junction bases outside the gene matches: 5. Germline V gives CDR1 SGHDN, CDR2 FVKESK.

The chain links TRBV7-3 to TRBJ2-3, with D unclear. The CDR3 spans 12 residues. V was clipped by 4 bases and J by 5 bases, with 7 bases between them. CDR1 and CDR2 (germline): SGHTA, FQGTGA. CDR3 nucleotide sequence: TGTGCCAGCAGCTCCCCGGGAGATACGCAGTATTTT. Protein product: CASSSPGDTQYF. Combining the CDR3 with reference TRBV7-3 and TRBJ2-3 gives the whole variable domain GAGVSQTPSNKVTEKGKYVELRCDPISGHTALYWYRQSLGQGPEFLIYFQGTGAADDSGLPNDRFFAVRPEGSVSTLKIQRTERGDSAVYLCASSSPGDTQYFGPGTRLTVL.

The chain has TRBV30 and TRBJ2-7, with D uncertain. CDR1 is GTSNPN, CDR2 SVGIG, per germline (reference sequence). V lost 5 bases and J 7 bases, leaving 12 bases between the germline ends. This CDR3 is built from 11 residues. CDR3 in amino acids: CAWAKVREQYF. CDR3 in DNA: TGTGCCTGGGCAAAAGTGAGAGAGCAGTACTTC.

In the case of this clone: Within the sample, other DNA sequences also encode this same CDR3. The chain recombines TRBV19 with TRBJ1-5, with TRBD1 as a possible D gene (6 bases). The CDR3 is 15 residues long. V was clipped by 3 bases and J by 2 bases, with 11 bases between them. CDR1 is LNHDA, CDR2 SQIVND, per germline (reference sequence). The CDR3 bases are TGTGCCAGTAGTATGGTAGGGGGAGGCAATCAGCCCCAGCATTTT. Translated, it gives CASSMVGGGNQPQHF.

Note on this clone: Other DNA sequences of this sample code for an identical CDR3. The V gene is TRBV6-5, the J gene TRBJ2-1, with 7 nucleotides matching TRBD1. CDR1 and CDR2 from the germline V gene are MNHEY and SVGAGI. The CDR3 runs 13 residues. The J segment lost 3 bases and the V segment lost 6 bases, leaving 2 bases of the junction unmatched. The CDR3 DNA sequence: TGTGCCAGCAGGGGGGACAGCTACAATGAGCAGTTCTTC. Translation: CASRGDSYNEQFF.

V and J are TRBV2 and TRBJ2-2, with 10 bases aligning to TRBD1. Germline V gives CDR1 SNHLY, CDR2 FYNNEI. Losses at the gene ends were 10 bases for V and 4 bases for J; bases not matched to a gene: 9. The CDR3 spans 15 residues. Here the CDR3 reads CATRGQGLRTGELFF. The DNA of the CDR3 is TGTGCCACCAGGGGACAGGGGCTTCGCACCGGGGAGCTGTTTTTT.

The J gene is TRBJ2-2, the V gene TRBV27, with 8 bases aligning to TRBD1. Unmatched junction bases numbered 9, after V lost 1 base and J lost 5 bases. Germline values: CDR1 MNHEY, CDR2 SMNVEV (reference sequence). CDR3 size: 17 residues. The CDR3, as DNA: TGTGCCAGCAGTTTATTAGGCGGGACAGGACTAACCGGGGAGCTGTTTTTT. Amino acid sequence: CASSLLGGTGLTGELFF.

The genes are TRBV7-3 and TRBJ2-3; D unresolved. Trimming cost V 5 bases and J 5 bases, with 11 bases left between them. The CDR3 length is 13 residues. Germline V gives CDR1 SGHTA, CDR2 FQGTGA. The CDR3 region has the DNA TGTGCCAGCAGCGTAGGAGCTGGAGATACGCAGTATTTT. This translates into CASSVGAGDTQYF.

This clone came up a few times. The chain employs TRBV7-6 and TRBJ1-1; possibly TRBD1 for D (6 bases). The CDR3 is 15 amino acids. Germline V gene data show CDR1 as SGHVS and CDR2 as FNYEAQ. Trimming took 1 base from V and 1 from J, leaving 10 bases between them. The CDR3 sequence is CASSLGAGANTEAFF. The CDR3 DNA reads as TGTGCCAGCAGCTTAGGGGCAGGGGCGAACACTGAAGCTTTCTTT. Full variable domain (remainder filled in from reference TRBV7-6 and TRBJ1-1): GAGVSQSPRYKVTKRGQDVALRCDPISGHVSLYWYRQALGQGPEFLTYFNYEAQQDKSGLPNDRFSAERPEGSISTLTIQRTEQRDSAMYRCASSLGAGANTEAFFGQGTRLTVV.

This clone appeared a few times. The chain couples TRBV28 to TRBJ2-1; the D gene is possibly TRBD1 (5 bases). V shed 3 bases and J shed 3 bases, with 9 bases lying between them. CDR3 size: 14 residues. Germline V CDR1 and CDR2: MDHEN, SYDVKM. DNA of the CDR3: TGTGCCAGCAGTTTGCCGCAGGGCTACAATGAGCAGTTCTTC. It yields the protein CASSLPQGYNEQFF. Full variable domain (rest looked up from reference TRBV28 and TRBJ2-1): DVKVTQSSRYLVKRTGEKVFLECVQDMDHENMFWYRQDPGLGLRLIYFSYDVKMKEKGDIPEGYSVSREKKERFSLILESASTNQTSMYLCASSLPQGYNEQFFGPGTRLTVL.

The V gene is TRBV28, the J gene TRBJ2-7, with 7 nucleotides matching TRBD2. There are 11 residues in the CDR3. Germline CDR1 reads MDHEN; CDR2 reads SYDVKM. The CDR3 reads CGTGGSYEQYF. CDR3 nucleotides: TGTGGCACCGGGGGGTCCTACGAGCAGTACTTC.